This TCR beta chain was sequenced for a study of cytomegalovirus exposure and HLA in healthy donors. V lost 6 bases, J lost 6 bases, and 14 bases lay in between. CDR1 SQVTM and CDR2 ANQGSEA come from the germline V gene. The CDR3 contains 12 residues. Amplification used 60 Vbeta primers and 13 Jbeta primers. TCRdb's table, derived via immunoSEQ multiplex PCR, lists solely in-frame clones and lacks some. The sample consists of 200,000 or so clones, 70% to 90% of them appearing once. The chain is built from TRBV29-1 and TRBJ1-1; D is perhaps TRBD1 (5 bases). This TCR came from a human donor in good health. The sequencing input was PBMCs. The CDR3 bases are TGCAGCGTGACGGAGGGGTTGGCTGAAGCTTTCTTT. Amino acids: CSVTEGLAEAFF. The variable domain in full, with the rest retrieved from reference TRBV29-1 and TRBJ1-1, is SAVISQKPSRDICQRGTSLTIQCQVDSQVTMMFWYRQQPGQSLTLIATANQGSEATYESGFVIDKFPISRPNLTFSTLTVSNMSPEDSSIYLCSVTEGLAEAFFGQGTRLTVV.